Sequencing of this T cell receptor beta chain was carried out in a study of T cell responses to AZD1222 COVID-19 vaccine. Study-level information: Doses given second, at about 4 or about 12 weeks, were pooled.

The study's findings and limits: Rises in breadth and depth of Spike-specific TCRs came after two AZD1222 doses. It should be noted that donors were predominantly white British and more often female, and clonal diversity was possibly underestimated.

As to this clone: Its specificity is unknown.

Generated by immunoSEQ multiplex PCR, the TCRdb table keeps only in-frame clones and is missing some. Of around 95,000 clones listed, 70% to 90% were seen once; the top ten hold less than 3%. This CDR3 region has 12 residues. Per germline, CDR1 MDHEN and CDR2 SYDVKM. Trimming cost V 3 bases and J 4 bases, with 6 bases left between them. This clonotype was obtained from an adult in good health. The source material was peripheral blood, sampled on day 0 of AZD1222 vaccination. The genes are TRBV28 and TRBJ1-2, with no clear D. The CDR3 DNA is TGTGCCAGCAGTTTGAGCAGCTATGGCTACACCTTC. It translates to CASSLSSYGYTF.